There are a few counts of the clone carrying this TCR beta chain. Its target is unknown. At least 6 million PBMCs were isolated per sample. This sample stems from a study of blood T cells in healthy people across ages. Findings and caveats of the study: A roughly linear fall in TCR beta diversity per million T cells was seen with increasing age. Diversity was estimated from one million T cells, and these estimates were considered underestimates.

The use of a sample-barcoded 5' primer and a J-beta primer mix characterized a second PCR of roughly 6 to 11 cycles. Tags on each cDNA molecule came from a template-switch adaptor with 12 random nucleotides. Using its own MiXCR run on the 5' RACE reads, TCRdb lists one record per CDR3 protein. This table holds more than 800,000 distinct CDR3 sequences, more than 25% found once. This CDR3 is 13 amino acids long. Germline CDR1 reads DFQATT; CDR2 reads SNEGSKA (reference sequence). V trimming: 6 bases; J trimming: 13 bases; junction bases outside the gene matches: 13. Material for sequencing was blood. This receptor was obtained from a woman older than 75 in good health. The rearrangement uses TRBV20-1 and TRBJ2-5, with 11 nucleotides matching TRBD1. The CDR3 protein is CSAKAGTGGELYF. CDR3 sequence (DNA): TGCAGTGCAAAAGCCGGGACAGGGGGAGAGCTGTACTTC.